This T cell receptor (beta chain) was observed in a study of blood T cell repertoires in COVID-19. Clones were read by immunoSEQ multiplex PCR, and TCRdb kept only the in-frame ones, dropping some. The profile shows some 31,000 clones, 90% to 95% of them singletons. The receptor's source is a human donor in a cohort sampled during active COVID-19. Sequencing used peripheral blood.

CDR3 sequence reads: CASSTGGVEQYF. The CDR3 nucleotides read TGTGCCAGTAGTACTGGAGGGGTCGAGCAGTACTTC. This sequence joins TRBV19 and TRBJ2-7, with a possible D match to TRBD2 (6 bases). Germline assignment: CDR1 LNHDA and CDR2 SQIVND (reference sequence). Trimming pared 4 bases from V and 6 bases from J, leaving 10 bases between. The CDR3 runs 12 residues.